This TCR beta chain was recovered during a study of CD8 T cells in Susac syndrome. TCR beta sequencing covered blood CD8+ and CD4+ T cells. The study used healthy donors as controls matched for age and sex. TEMRA cells were FACS-enriched and CD8+ and CD4+ T cells negatively isolated. RNA amounts of roughly 0.45 to 1 ug underwent reverse transcription with random hexamers. The method of amplification for TCR beta CDR3 was immunoSEQ multiplex PCR, covering 54 Vbeta and 13 Jbeta. TCRdb re-analysed the immunoSEQ multiplex PCR reads in MiXCR, keeping a single row per CDR3 protein. Among 90,000 to 150,000 distinct CDR3 sequences, 94% were seen once, and the ten largest hold approximately 0.089%. Per the germline V gene, CDR1 is MNHEY and CDR2 is SVGEGT. CDR3 size: 17 residues. Trimming took 5 bases from V and 0 from J; bases not matched to a gene: 7.

The TCR originated in a human donor in good health. The sequencing sample was made of CD4+ T cells from PBMCs. The V gene is TRBV6-2 or TRBV6-3, the J gene TRBJ1-6; TRBD1 matches at 7 bases. In nucleotides, the CDR3 is TGTGCCAGCAGTCTGGGACAGCCGAGCTCCTATAATTCACCCCTCCACTTT. Its translation: CASSLGQPSSYNSPLHF.